These T cell receptor beta chains were read from a single sample in a study of PD-1 blockade in classical Hodgkin lymphoma. The assay was immunoSEQ multiplex PCR, and TCRdb's table has in-frame clones only and misses some. The repertoire holds 45,000 to 55,000 clones, over 70% seen once, with 15% to 20% in the top ten. Sequenced here: peripheral blood mononuclear cells (PBMCs), sampled at baseline. The receptors were gathered from a human donor with classical Hodgkin lymphoma. CDR3s include the opening cysteine and the closing phenylalanine or tryptophan.

TRBV7-6	TRBJ1-3	17	CASSPVSGASSGNTIYF
TRBV27	TRBJ1-1	15	CASSLSIGGNTEAFF
TRBV7-2	TRBJ2-3	14	CASSLVGPADTQYF
TRBV10-3	TRBJ2-4	16	CAISETDLIAKNIQYF
TRBV19	TRBJ2-1	15	CASRAWGQENNEQFF
TRBV10-3	TRBJ1-1	14	CAIMPGQVNTEAFF
TRBV6-1	TRBJ2-1	19	CASSEPNRVLPLSYNEQFF
TRBV19	TRBJ1-1	17	CASSIPTGGAQGTEAFF
TRBV27	TRBJ1-2	16	CASSLGGDREGYGYTF
TRBV30	TRBJ1-1	10	CASNTAVAFF
TRBV29-1	TRBJ2-4	13	CSVTARTKNIQYF
TRBV9	TRBJ2-1	15	CASSVGIRGNNEQFF
TRBV6-6	TRBJ1-1	13	CASRQRENTEAFF
TRBV7-9	TRBJ1-5	18	CASSTSTGGSDSNQPQHF
TRBV15	TRBJ2-7	15	CATSRVLQLSDEQYF
TRBV19	TRBJ2-6	13	CASRTSGANVLTF
TRBV4-1	TRBJ2-7	15	CASSQDLTSIYEQYF
TRBV10-3	TRBJ1-5	15	CAISESNRGHQPQHF
TRBV11-3	TRBJ1-2	13	CASSFNGDYGYTF
TRBV10-3	TRBJ2-7	13	CAIQLTQGREQYF
TRBV11-3	TRBJ2-1	13	CASSLGTTNEQFF
TRBV13	TRBJ2-5	13	CASSLEDRETQYF
TRBV7-9	TRBJ1-2	12	CASSPGAPGYTF
TRBV5-6	TRBJ1-2	14	CASSWARANYGYTF
TRBV5-1	TRBJ2-6	16	CASSGSWGAGANVLTF